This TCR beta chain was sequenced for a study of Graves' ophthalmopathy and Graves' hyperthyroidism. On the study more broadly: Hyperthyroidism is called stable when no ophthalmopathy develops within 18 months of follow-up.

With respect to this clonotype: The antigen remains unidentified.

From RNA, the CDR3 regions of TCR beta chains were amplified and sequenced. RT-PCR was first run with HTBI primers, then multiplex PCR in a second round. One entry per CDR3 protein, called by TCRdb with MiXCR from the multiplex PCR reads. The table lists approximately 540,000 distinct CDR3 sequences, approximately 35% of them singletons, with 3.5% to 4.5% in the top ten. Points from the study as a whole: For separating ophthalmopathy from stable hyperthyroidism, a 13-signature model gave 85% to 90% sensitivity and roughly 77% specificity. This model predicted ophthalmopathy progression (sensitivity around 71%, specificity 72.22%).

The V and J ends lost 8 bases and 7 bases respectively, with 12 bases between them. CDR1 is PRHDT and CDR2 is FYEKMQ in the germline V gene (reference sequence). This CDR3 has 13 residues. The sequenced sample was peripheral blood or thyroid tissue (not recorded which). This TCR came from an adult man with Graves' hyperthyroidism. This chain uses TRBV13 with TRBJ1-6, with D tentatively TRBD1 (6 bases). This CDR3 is CASAARGNSPLHF. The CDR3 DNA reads TGTGCCAGCGCTGCCAGGGGAAATTCACCCCTCCACTTT.